This section outlines one T cell receptor beta chain sequence together with its context. Its cognate antigen is unknown. The data derive from a study of regulatory and conventional T cells in RAG deficiency. Findings and limits, study-wide: Shorter CDR3s in all patient subsets; >80% Treg-Tconv overlap in Omenn. Shannon entropy was markedly lower and Simpson indices higher in RAG-deficient patients than control T-cell subsets. These Omenn syndrome Treg sorts may hold peripherally activated cells instead.

The data were produced by immunoSEQ multiplex PCR, yet TCRdb's version contains in-frame clones alone and is incomplete. Counted here are roughly 35,000 clones, approximately 89% occurring once; the ten biggest clones make up around 13%. The germline gives CDR1 SQVTM, CDR2 ANQGSEA. This CDR3 comprises 14 residues. V lost 2 bases and J lost 2, with 11 bases in between. The sample also formed part of further work on regulatory T cells. That work contributes: Amplification used 52 TRBV primers and 13 TRBJ primers. In patients, unique TRB V-J pairs were restricted and V/J usage skewed, especially in Tregs.

This chain connects TRBV29-1 to TRBJ2-3; possible D gene TRBD1, 6 bases. The origin of this receptor is a human donor in good health. Sequencing input: CD8+ T cells sorted from blood. DNA of the CDR3: TGCAGCGTTGAACTGGGGGCTCTCACAGATACGCAGTATTTT. Amino acid sequence: CSVELGALTDTQYF.